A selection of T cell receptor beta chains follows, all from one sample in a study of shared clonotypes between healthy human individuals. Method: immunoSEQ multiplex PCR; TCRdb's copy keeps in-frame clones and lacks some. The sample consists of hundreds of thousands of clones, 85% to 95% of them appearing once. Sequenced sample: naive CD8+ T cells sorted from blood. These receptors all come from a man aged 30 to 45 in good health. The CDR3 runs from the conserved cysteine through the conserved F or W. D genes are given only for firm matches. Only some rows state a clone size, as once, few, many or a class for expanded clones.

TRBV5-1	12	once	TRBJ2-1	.	CASSETVNEQFF	TGCGCCAGCAGCGAGACAGTTAATGAGCAGTTCTTC
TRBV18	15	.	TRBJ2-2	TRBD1	CASSLGQGNTGELFF	TGTGCCAGCTCACTCGGACAGGGAAACACCGGGGAGCTGTTTTTT
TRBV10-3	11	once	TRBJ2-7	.	CAIGGTEEQYF	TGTGCCATCGGGGGGACAGAAGAGCAGTACTTC
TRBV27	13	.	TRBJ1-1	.	CASTLGYGFEAFF	TGTGCCAGCACGTTAGGGTACGGGTTTGAAGCTTTCTTT
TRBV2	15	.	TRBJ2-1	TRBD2	CASRTSEVTYNEQFF	TGTGCCAGTCGGACTAGCGAGGTAACCTACAATGAGCAGTTCTTC
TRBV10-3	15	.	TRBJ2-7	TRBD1	CAISALTGGDYEQYF	TGTGCCATCAGTGCTCTCACAGGGGGCGATTACGAGCAGTACTTC
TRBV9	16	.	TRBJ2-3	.	CASSVVGGWSTDTQYF	TGTGCCAGCAGCGTAGTAGGGGGGTGGAGCACAGATACGCAGTATTTT
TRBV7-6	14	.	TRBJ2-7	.	CASSLVVDSYEQYF	TGTGCCAGCAGCTTAGTGGTGGACAGCTACGAGCAGTACTTC
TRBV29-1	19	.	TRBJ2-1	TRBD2	CSVEVGLAGDSIRYNEQFF	TGCAGCGTTGAAGTGGGACTAGCGGGAGATTCCATTCGTTACAATGAGCAGTTCTTC
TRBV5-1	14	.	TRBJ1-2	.	CASSWDLSNYGYTF	TGCGCCAGCAGCTGGGACTTATCTAACTATGGCTACACCTTC
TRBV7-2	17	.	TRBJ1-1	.	CASSLEGGRRLNTEAFF	TGTGCCAGCAGCTTAGAGGGGGGGAGACGGTTGAACACTGAAGCTTTCTTT
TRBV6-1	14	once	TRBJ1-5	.	CASSGGQTNQPQHF	TGTGCCAGCAGTGGGGGCCAAACAAATCAGCCCCAGCATTTT
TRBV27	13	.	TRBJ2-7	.	CASSTGLSYEQYF	TGTGCCAGCAGTACAGGGCTGTCCTACGAGCAGTACTTC
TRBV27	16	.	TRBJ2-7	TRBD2	CASSLLGLAGSYEQYF	TGTGCCAGCAGTTTATTAGGACTAGCGGGATCCTACGAGCAGTACTTC
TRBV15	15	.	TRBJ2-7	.	CATSRGTGSSYEQYF	TGTGCCACCAGCAGAGGCACGGGAAGCTCCTACGAGCAGTACTTC
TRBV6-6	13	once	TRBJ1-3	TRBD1	CASTPRGENTIYF	TGTGCCAGCACTCCCAGGGGGGAGAACACCATATATTTT
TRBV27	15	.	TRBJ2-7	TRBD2	CASSPTSGRVYEQYF	TGTGCCAGCAGTCCAACTAGCGGGAGAGTCTACGAGCAGTACTTC
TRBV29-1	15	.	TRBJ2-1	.	CSAHLGASDRNEQFF	TGCAGCGCTCACCTTGGGGCTAGCGATCGCAATGAGCAGTTCTTC
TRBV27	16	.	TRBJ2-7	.	CASSQYPGGSMGEQYF	TGTGCCAGCAGTCAATATCCGGGCGGGTCCATGGGCGAGCAGTACTTC
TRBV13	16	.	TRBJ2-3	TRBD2	CASSLIAGPSTDTQYF	TGTGCCAGCAGCTTAATAGCGGGTCCTAGCACAGATACGCAGTATTTT
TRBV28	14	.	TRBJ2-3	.	CASSLIRGSNTQYF	TGTGCCAGCAGTTTAATTCGGGGTAGTAATACGCAGTATTTT
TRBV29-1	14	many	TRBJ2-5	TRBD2	CSGTSGRTKETQYF	TGCAGCGGTACTAGCGGGAGGACGAAAGAGACCCAGTACTTC
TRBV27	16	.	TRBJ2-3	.	CASSFPSSVGTDTQYF	TGTGCCAGCAGCTTCCCCTCTAGCGTGGGCACAGATACGCAGTATTTT
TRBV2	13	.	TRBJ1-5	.	CASSLPLGQPQHF	TGTGCCAGCAGCTTACCGCTGGGGCAACCCCAGCATTTT
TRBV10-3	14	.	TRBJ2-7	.	CATQSGQTIYEQYF	TGTGCCACCCAATCTGGACAGACGATTTACGAGCAGTACTTC
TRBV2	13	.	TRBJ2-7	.	CASSEGADYEQYF	TGTGCCAGCAGTGAGGGGGCCGACTACGAGCAGTACTTC
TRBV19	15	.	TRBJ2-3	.	CASSLVGASTDTQYF	TGTGCCAGTAGTCTGGTGGGGGCCAGCACAGATACGCAGTATTTT
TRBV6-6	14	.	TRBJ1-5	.	CASRSHGGGQPQHF	TGTGCCAGCCGTAGCCACGGTGGTGGGCAGCCCCAGCATTTT
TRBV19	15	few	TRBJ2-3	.	CASSSRGTSTDTQYF	TGTGCCAGTTCCTCGAGGGGAACAAGCACAGATACGCAGTATTTT
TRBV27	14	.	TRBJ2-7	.	CASSLSTEAYEQYF	TGTGCCAGCAGTTTATCTACGGAAGCTTACGAGCAGTACTTC
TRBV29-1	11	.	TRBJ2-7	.	CSAQVPVEQYF	TGCAGCGCCCAGGTCCCGGTCGAGCAGTACTTC
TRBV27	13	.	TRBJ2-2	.	CASSFGRTGELFF	TGTGCCAGCAGTTTTGGACGAACCGGGGAGCTGTTTTTT
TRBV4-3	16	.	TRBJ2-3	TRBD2	CASSQDLPSGRDTQYF	TGCGCCAGCAGCCAAGATCTTCCTAGCGGGAGGGATACGCAGTATTTT
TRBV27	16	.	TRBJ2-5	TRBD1	CASSSIPGTGKETQYF	TGTGCCAGCAGTTCGATTCCCGGGACAGGGAAGGAGACCCAGTACTTC
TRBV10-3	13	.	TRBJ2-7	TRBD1	CAITEGQGDEQYF	TGTGCCATCACCGAGGGACAGGGGGACGAGCAGTACTTC
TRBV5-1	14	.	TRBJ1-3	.	CASSNSRSGNTIYF	TGCGCCAGCAGCAACTCCCGCTCTGGAAACACCATATATTTT
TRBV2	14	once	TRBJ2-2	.	CASSALGTTGELFF	TGTGCCAGCAGTGCCCTCGGGACCACCGGGGAGCTGTTTTTT
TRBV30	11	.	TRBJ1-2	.	CAWRADFGYTF	TGTGCCTGGAGGGCAGATTTTGGCTACACCTTC
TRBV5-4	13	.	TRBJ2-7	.	CASSLRAGYEQYF	TGTGCCAGCAGCTTGCGTGCGGGCTACGAGCAGTACTTC
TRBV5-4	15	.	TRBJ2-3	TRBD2	CASSLAGPSTDTQYF	TGTGCCAGCAGCTTAGCGGGACCAAGCACAGATACGCAGTATTTT
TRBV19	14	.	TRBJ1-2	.	CASSPGPLGYGYTF	TGTGCCAGTAGCCCGGGACCTTTGGGCTATGGCTACACCTTC
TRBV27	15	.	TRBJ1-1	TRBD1	CASSFVQGGHTEAFF	TGTGCCAGCAGTTTTGTGCAGGGGGGGCACACTGAAGCTTTCTTT